This TCR beta chain came from a study of T cell changes during pregnancy in multiple sclerosis. Sequencing was performed with immunoSEQ multiplex PCR; in TCRdb, only in-frame clones are kept and a portion is missing. The sample has around 50,000 clones; around 93% are singletons. V was shortened by 0 bases and J by 1 base, with 19 bases between the two germline ends. From germline, CDR1 is MGHRA and CDR2 YSYEKL. The CDR3 length is 19 residues. The TCR comes from a female donor with multiple sclerosis, enrolled in a pregnancy study. The chain links TRBV4-1 to TRBJ2-1, with D perhaps matching TRBD2 (5 bases). The specimen was CD8+ T cells from peripheral blood mononuclear cells, collected in the first trimester of pregnancy. This CDR3 is CASSQEGFEAENSYNEQFF. The DNA of the CDR3 is TGCGCCAGCAGCCAAGAAGGATTCGAAGCGGAAAATTCCTACAATGAGCAGTTCTTC.